This TCR beta chain originates from a study of T cell repertoires in cytomegalovirus infection. At the level of the study: Selection of CMV epitopes for the study included recently identified HLA-C-restricted and well-studied HLA-B-restricted ones. Public TCR beta signatures were indicative of both CMV infection and a matching HLA type. Findings and caveats of the study: Clonotypes of TCR beta that were HLA-C-restricted and CMV-specific dominated the ex vivo response.

One entry per CDR3 protein results from TCRdb running MiXCR on the reads. The table includes about 270,000 distinct CDR3 sequences, approximately 22% detected once. About this clonotype: Antigen unknown. At one end the junction does not follow the germline gene, possibly because of a read error.

This CDR3 has 13 amino acids. Germline V gene sequence: CDR1 MGHRA, CDR2 YSYEKL. The chain recombines TRBV4-1 with TRBJ2-5, with D possibly matching TRBD2 (5 bases). The sequence was collected from a human donor in good health (CMV status not recorded). Some clones in this sample may be carry-over from other donors' samples. Sequencing was performed on cultured PBMCs, taken from culture after CMV antigen stimulation. CDR3 protein: CASSQERRETQNF. Written as DNA, the CDR3 is TGCGCCAGCAGCCAAGAAAGAAGGGAGACCCAGAACTTC.